This T cell receptor (beta chain) is drawn from a study of shared clonotypes between healthy human individuals. This CDR3 is built from 14 residues. V trimming: 2 bases; J trimming: 8 bases; junction bases outside the gene matches: 5. The germline V gene encodes CDR1 SEHNR and CDR2 FQNEAQ (reference sequence). Points from the study as a whole: The authors sampled blood alone, and tissue repertoires likely differ.

When replicate PCRs were run on unsorted PBMC, they used 300 ng DNA, some 30,000 T cell genomes. Profiled with immunoSEQ multiplex PCR; TCRdb holds only in-frame clones, not every one. The data show about 600,000 clones, around 77% seen once. In this sample, this clone turned up many times. Its cognate antigen is unknown. The sample consisted of PBMCs. The gene calls are TRBV7-9 and TRBJ2-1; 8 bases align to TRBD2. The TCR was taken from a woman aged 40 to 49 in good health. Some clones in this sample may be carry-over from other donors' samples. CDR3 region: CASSLSGRADEQFF. The CDR3 region has the DNA TGTGCCAGCAGCTTAAGCGGGAGAGCGGATGAGCAGTTCTTC.